A single sample is the source of the 24 T cell receptor beta chains below, sequenced in a study of blood T cell repertoires in COVID-19. The table came from immunoSEQ multiplex PCR; TCRdb's copy has only in-frame clones and leaves some out. The sample shows a few hundred thousand clones, roughly 80% of them seen only once. The sample consisted of peripheral blood. The receptors stem from a woman older than 75 with COVID-19, enrolled during active disease.

In its sample, this clone was seen once. The CDR3 reads CASSGTGGTGELFF. In DNA form, the CDR3 reads TGTGCCAGCAGTGGAACAGGGGGCACCGGGGAGCTGTTTTTT. This chain joins TRBV6-4 and TRBJ2-2, with 8 bases lining up with TRBD1. The V segment lost 4 bases and the J segment 4 bases; nucleotides outside the gene matches: 2. CDR1 and CDR2 (germline): MRHNA, SNTAGT. This CDR3 contains 14 residues.

The rearrangement uses TRBV30 and TRBJ2-7; 14 bases line up with TRBD2. The junction had 13 bases not matched to a gene; V was cut back by 7 bases and J by 2 bases. The CDR3 is made up of 17 amino acids. The germline V gene encodes CDR1 GTSNPN and CDR2 SVGIG (reference sequence). This chain's CDR3 is CASLGLAGGRRPYEQYF. CDR3 sequence (DNA): TGTGCCTCCCTAGGACTAGCGGGGGGCCGCCGCCCCTACGAGCAGTACTTC.

CDR3 loop: CASREPGQSNYGYTF. The DNA for the CDR3 is TGCGCCAGCAGGGAACCAGGGCAATCTAACTATGGCTACACCTTC. This chain uses TRBV5-1 with TRBJ1-2; the D gene is possibly TRBD1 (5 bases). The germline gives CDR1 SGHRS, CDR2 YFSETQ. V was cut by 5 bases and J by 0 bases, with 14 bases left in between. This CDR3 comprises 15 residues.

The chain is built from TRBV5-1 and TRBJ1-4; 10 positions match TRBD1. J gave up 7 bases and V 0 bases, and 6 bases lay outside the gene matches. This CDR3 is built from 16 residues. Germline values: CDR1 SGHRS, CDR2 YFSETQ. The CDR3 nucleotides are TGCGCCAGCAGCTTGGTGACAGGGGGCAAGAGTGAAAAACTGTTTTTT. Its translation: CASSLVTGGKSEKLFF.

The chain uses TRBV4-2 and TRBJ1-2; the match to TRBD1 covers 7 bases. The CDR3 is 15 residues long. V shed 0 bases and J 4 bases; nucleotides not matched to a gene: 5. Germline loops: CDR1 LGHNA, CDR2 YNFKEQ. The CDR3 loop is CASSQERDSFYGYTF. The CDR3 DNA reads as TGTGCCAGCAGCCAAGAGAGGGACAGTTTCTATGGCTACACCTTC.

The CDR3 sequence: CASSKVGQEEQETQYF. CDR3 DNA: TGTGCCAGCAGCAAAGTAGGACAGGAGGAACAAGAGACCCAGTACTTC. The chain combines TRBV21-1 with TRBJ2-5; the table assigns TRBD1, which was not confirmed against the DNA. TRBV21-1 counts as a pseudogene. The CDR3 runs 16 residues.

The gene calls are TRBV7-9 and TRBJ2-3; the match to TRBD1 covers 10 bases. The CDR3 totals 15 residues. Trimming cost V 5 bases and J 4 bases; bases outside gene matches: 6. CDR1 SEHNR and CDR2 FQNEAQ come from the germline V gene (reference sequence). The CDR3 loop is CASSTRTGGADTQYF. Here the CDR3 DNA reads TGTGCCAGCAGCACTAGGACAGGGGGGGCAGATACGCAGTATTTT.

A few counts support this clone. V usage is TRBV2 and J usage is TRBJ1-1, with 9 bases matching TRBD1. The germline CDR1 and CDR2 sequences are SNHLY and FYNNEI. This CDR3 spans 13 amino acids. V gave up 5 bases and J gave up 5 bases; unmatched junction bases: 3. For the CDR3, the DNA is TGTGCCAGCAGTAGGGACAGGGAAACTGAAGCTTTCTTT. This gives the protein CASSRDRETEAFF.

Concerning this clone itself: In the same sample, other DNA sequences code for this CDR3. The rearrangement links TRBV5-1 to TRBJ1-5; the D is unclear. CDR1 and CDR2 (germline): SGHRS, YFSETQ. The CDR3 totals 13 residues. Deletions cut 0 bases from V and 5 bases from J, with 6 bases between. CDR3 amino acids: CASSLDRDQPQHF. The CDR3 nucleotides read TGCGCCAGCAGCTTGGACAGAGATCAGCCCCAGCATTTT. Full variable domain (remainder filled in from reference TRBV5-1 and TRBJ1-5): KAGVTQTPRYLIKTRGQQVTLSCSPISGHRSVSWYQQTPGQGLQFLFEYFSETQRNKGNFPGRFSGRQFSNSRSEMNVSTLELGDSALYLCASSLDRDQPQHFGDGTRLSIL.

This CDR3 is CASSRSGTASGSEAFF. Written as DNA, the CDR3 is TGCGCCAGCAGCCGGAGTGGCACTGCCTCTGGCTCTGAAGCTTTCTTT. The chain uses TRBV5-1 and TRBJ1-1; D is unresolved. V lost 4 bases and J lost 6, with 22 bases in between. This CDR3 comprises 16 residues. Per the germline V gene, CDR1 is SGHRS and CDR2 is YFSETQ.

The chain is built from TRBV19 and TRBJ2-1, with 9 bases identical to TRBD1. Germline lookup yields CDR1 LNHDA and CDR2 SQIVND (reference sequence). The ends lost 6 bases at V and 7 bases at J; junction bases unmatched: 13. The CDR3 loop spans 16 amino acids. CDR3 protein: CASSSSAGQGRNEQFF. The DNA for the CDR3 is TGTGCCAGTAGCTCATCCGCGGGACAGGGAAGGAATGAGCAGTTCTTC.

The chain couples TRBV27 to TRBJ1-6; D gene ambiguous. From germline, CDR1 is MNHEY and CDR2 SMNVEV (reference sequence). The CDR3 spans 14 residues. Trimming stripped 6 bases from V and 9 bases from J, with 15 bases between. In DNA form, the CDR3 reads TGTGCCAGCAGCCGCGTTCCCCATCGTTCACCCCTCCACTTT. Protein sequence: CASSRVPHRSPLHF.

This chain uses TRBV6-6 with TRBJ1-5, with 8 bases matching TRBD1. Per the germline V gene, CDR1 is MNHNY and CDR2 is SVGAGI (reference sequence). The CDR3 totals 16 residues. J lost 3 bases, V lost 2 bases, and 6 bases had no gene match. This CDR3 is CASSYGQGGPNQPQHF. CDR3 DNA sequence: TGTGCCAGCAGTTACGGACAGGGTGGCCCCAATCAGCCCCAGCATTTT.

The chain joins TRBV6-6 to TRBJ2-2; D perhaps matches TRBD2 (6 bases). The CDR3 is 14 residues long. Trimming shortened V by 6 bases and J by 4 bases, and 12 bases separated the two germline ends. The germline V gene has CDR1 MNHNY and CDR2 SVGAGI (reference sequence). The CDR3 region is CASRKTSGTGELFF. In DNA form, the CDR3 reads TGTGCCAGCAGGAAGACTAGTGGCACCGGGGAGCTGTTTTTT.

The genes are TRBV30 and TRBJ1-6; 8 bases line up with TRBD1. After removal of 4 bases from V and 7 bases from J, the junction contained 6 bases not matched to a gene. The CDR3 is made up of 14 amino acids. Germline V CDR1 and CDR2: GTSNPN, SVGIG (reference sequence). The CDR3 here is CAWNPGGRNSPLHF. The CDR3 DNA sequence: TGTGCCTGGAACCCAGGGGGCCGAAATTCACCCCTCCACTTT. The variable domain in full, with the rest retrieved from reference TRBV30 and TRBJ1-6, is SQTIHQWPATLVQPVGSPLSLECTVEGTSNPNLYWYRQAAGRGLQLLFYSVGIGQISSEVPQNLSASRPQDRQFILSSKKLLLSDSGFYLCAWNPGGRNSPLHFGNGTRLTVT.

The chain joins TRBV7-2 to TRBJ1-5; 7 bases align to TRBD1. Germline loops: CDR1 SGHTA, CDR2 FQGNSA. The CDR3 sequence is 14 residues long. Germline trimming cut 5 bases from V and 3 bases from J; bases unmatched to any gene: 4. CDR3 protein: CASSTGTDNQPQHF. CDR3 coding DNA: TGTGCCAGCAGCACCGGGACAGACAATCAGCCCCAGCATTTT.

The V and J genes are TRBV29-1 and TRBJ1-1; D gene unclear. Germline CDR1 reads SQVTM; CDR2 reads ANQGSEA. V lost 5 bases to trimming and J lost 4 bases, with 11 bases between them. CDR3 length: 12 amino acids. The CDR3 spells CSVSSGSTEAFF. CDR3 coding DNA: TGCAGCGTTTCATCAGGATCCACTGAAGCTTTCTTT.

This rearrangement joins TRBV1 to TRBJ1-5. TRBV1 constitutes a pseudogene. The CDR3 runs 20 residues. The CDR3 reads CTSSQETCRVGGGGNQPQHF. CDR3 sequence (DNA): TGCACCAGCAGCCAAGAAACTTGCAGGGTTGGAGGGGGGGGCAATCAGCCCCAGCATTTT.

The chain employs TRBV24-1 and TRBJ2-1; a possible D gene is TRBD1 (6 bases). Germline-derived CDR1 and CDR2 are KGHDR and SFDVKD. This CDR3 region has 16 residues. The V end lost 9 bases, the J end lost 4 bases, and 21 bases lay between the germline ends. The chain's CDR3 is CATGGQGPSYYNEQFF. CDR3 bases: TGTGCCACCGGGGGCCAAGGACCGTCTTATTACAATGAGCAGTTCTTC.

This chain connects TRBV14 to TRBJ2-7; no clear D gene. Looked up from germline, CDR1 is SGHDN and CDR2 is FVKESK. Trimming pared 2 bases from V and 6 bases from J, leaving 11 bases between. This CDR3 spans 13 amino acids. The CDR3 here is CASSQLRDSEQYF. CDR3 coding DNA: TGTGCCAGCAGCCAATTGAGAGACTCCGAGCAGTACTTC.

V is TRBV20-1 and J is TRBJ1-1; D remains unclear. Germline assignment: CDR1 DFQATT and CDR2 SNEGSKA (reference sequence). The V end was cut by 3 bases, the J end by 6 bases, with 14 bases between. This CDR3 contains 13 residues. In DNA, the CDR3 is TGCAGTGCTAGTTCTGGACTGGGCCCTGAAGCTTTCTTT. Protein: CSASSGLGPEAFF.

This clone is a singleton in its sample. The chain employs TRBV7-6 and TRBJ1-4, with 10 bases fitting TRBD1. Trimming at V came to 5 bases and at J to 8 bases, leaving 8 bases not matched to a gene. In germline, CDR1 is SGHVS, CDR2 FNYEAQ. The CDR3 covers 15 residues. This CDR3 is CASSLAPGQGEKLFF. The DNA for the CDR3 is TGTGCCAGCAGCCTGGCACCGGGACAGGGGGAAAAACTGTTTTTT.

The chain is built from TRBV27 and TRBJ1-6; D gene uncertain. This CDR3 spans 14 amino acids. CDR1 is MNHEY, CDR2 SMNVEV, per germline (reference sequence). V lost 4 bases and J 5 bases, leaving 9 bases between the germline ends. CDR3: CASSWAFDNSPLHF. In DNA, the CDR3 is TGTGCCAGCAGTTGGGCCTTCGATAATTCACCCCTCCACTTT.

This clone was seen only a few times. This chain joins TRBV21-1 and TRBJ1-1. TRBV21-1 is classified as a pseudogene. The CDR3 runs to 15 residues. The CDR3 DNA sequence: TGTGCCAGCAGCAAAGCGCGGCGGGGGAACACTGAAGCTTTCTTT. This encodes CASSKARRGNTEAFF.